The rows below give T cell receptor beta chains drawn from one sample of a study of OX40 agonist ivuxolimab in advanced cancers. Clones were sequenced by immunoSEQ multiplex PCR, and TCRdb holds only the in-frame ones, with some missing. The table shows 45,000 or so clones, with roughly 90% occurring only once. The sequencing used CD4+ or CD8+ T cells sorted from blood, collected in a trial of the OX40 agonist ivuxolimab. All receptors derive from an adult with an advanced solid tumor such as melanoma, head and neck, liver or kidney cancer. CDR3s include the opening cysteine and the closing phenylalanine or tryptophan.

>TRBJ2-7|TRBV5-6
CASSLVRGLEQYF
>TRBJ2-7|TRBV28
CASTVFRGSYEQYF
>TRBJ1-6|TRBV6-6
CASTTGGLDSPLHF
>TRBJ2-3|TRBV19
CASSVDGVDTQYF
>TRBJ1-1|TRBV30
CAWSTGQGAGTEAFF
>TRBJ2-6|TRBV7-9
CASSLTLTEAAGANVLTF
>TRBJ2-5|TRBV5-8
CASSSHSGRETQYF
>TRBJ2-7|TRBV28
CASRSPSSYEQYF
>TRBJ2-1|TRBV7-9
CASSRDSSYNEQFF
>TRBJ1-4|TRBV27
CASKAATGRREKLFF
>TRBJ1-5|TRBV30
CAWSSGTGVNQPQHF
>TRBJ2-7|TRBV5-4
CASSPGRQVFSYEQYF
>TRBJ1-5|TRBV28
CASSYSTPSDRVNSNQPQHF
>TRBJ1-6|TRBV5-4
CASRNTGNSPLHF
>TRBJ1-1|TRBV11-3
CASSFGQGNTEAFF
>TRBJ1-1|TRBV5-5
CASSLVTAEAFF
>TRBJ1-5|TRBV7-9
CASSLGTGTNQPQHF
>TRBJ2-7|TRBV27
CASSLWGSAYEQYF
>TRBJ1-5|TRBV27
CASSLGSNQPQHF
>TRBJ1-1|TRBV7-9
CASSPTGVEAFF